A selection of T cell receptor beta chains follows, all from one sample in a study of blood T cell repertoires in COVID-19. Here immunoSEQ multiplex PCR was the method, and the copy in TCRdb shows in-frame clones only, minus some. Of about 130,000 clones in the sample, about 87% were seen once. The source material was peripheral blood. The receptors come from a man between 50 and 59 years old with acute or convalescent COVID-19. Both conserved end residues are part of each CDR3. Rows may omit the clone size; those that give it use once, few, many or a size class.

CDR3	J	V	size
CASSPTTGGYEQYF	TRBJ2-7	TRBV18	once
CASGLPGTGKEQYF	TRBJ2-7	TRBV28	NA
CASSQGQGGNTIYF	TRBJ1-3	TRBV5-1	NA
CASNYRGLNYGYTF	TRBJ1-2	TRBV19	NA
CASSSLSLAGASYEQYF	TRBJ2-7	TRBV5-6	once
CASSPGLAGLEQFF	TRBJ2-1	TRBV5-4	NA
CASSLANSYEQYF	TRBJ2-7	TRBV5-1	NA
CASSLVGPIGELFF	TRBJ2-2	TRBV7-2	NA
CATSRDPRPRQAPYGYTF	TRBJ1-2	TRBV15	NA
CASTGRGAGELFF	TRBJ2-2	TRBV6-6	NA
CASSPFLTGQNTEAFF	TRBJ1-1	TRBV18	NA
CASSDTSNQPQHF	TRBJ1-5	TRBV12-3/TRBV12-4	many
CARAGEPRGTQYF	TRBJ2-3	TRBV10-1	NA
CASSSEYEQYF	TRBJ2-7	TRBV28	NA
CASSLDSYNEQFF	TRBJ2-1	TRBV28	NA
CASRRLQGPNYGYTF	TRBJ1-2	TRBV6-6	NA
CSASPTRGKNTEAFF	TRBJ1-1	TRBV20-1	NA
CASSAGQGNYGYTF	TRBJ1-2	TRBV9	NA
CASSDRMKGEKLFF	TRBJ1-4	TRBV2	NA
CASSLLSAYYGYTF	TRBJ1-2	TRBV28	once
CASSSGQDYEQYF	TRBJ2-7	TRBV28	NA
CASSRDSDQPQHF	TRBJ1-5	TRBV18	NA
CASRLQGNQPQHF	TRBJ1-5	TRBV6-5	NA
CASSFRQGPGYTF	TRBJ1-2	TRBV7-2	once
CASDGAAGGITIDYGYTF	TRBJ1-2	TRBV28	NA
CASSLNGGGFGREQFF	TRBJ2-1	TRBV5-4	NA
CASSQDSQGASSGNTIYF	TRBJ1-3	TRBV4-2	NA
CASSQNRINYGYTF	TRBJ1-2	TRBV18	NA